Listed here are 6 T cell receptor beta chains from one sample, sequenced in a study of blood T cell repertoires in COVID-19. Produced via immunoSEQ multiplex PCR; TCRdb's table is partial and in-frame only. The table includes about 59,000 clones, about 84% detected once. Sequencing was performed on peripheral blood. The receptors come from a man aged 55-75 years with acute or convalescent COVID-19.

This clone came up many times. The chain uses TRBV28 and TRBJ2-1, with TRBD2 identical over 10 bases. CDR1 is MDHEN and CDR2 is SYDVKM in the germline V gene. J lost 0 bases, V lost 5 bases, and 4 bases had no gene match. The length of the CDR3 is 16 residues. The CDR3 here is CASSPLAGSSYNEQFF. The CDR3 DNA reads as TGTGCCAGCAGTCCACTAGCGGGGAGCTCCTACAATGAGCAGTTCTTC. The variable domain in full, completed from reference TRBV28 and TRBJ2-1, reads DVKVTQSSRYLVKRTGEKVFLECVQDMDHENMFWYRQDPGLGLRLIYFSYDVKMKEKGDIPEGYSVSREKKERFSLILESASTNQTSMYLCASSPLAGSSYNEQFFGPGTRLTVL.

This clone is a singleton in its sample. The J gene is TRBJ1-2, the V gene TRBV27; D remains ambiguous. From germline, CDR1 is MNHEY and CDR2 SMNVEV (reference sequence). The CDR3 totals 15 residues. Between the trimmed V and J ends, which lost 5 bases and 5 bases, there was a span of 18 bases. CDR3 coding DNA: TGTGCCAGCAGTCCACTTGGGTCAGGCATTTATGGCTACACCTTC. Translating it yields CASSPLGSGIYGYTF.

CDR3 in DNA: TGTGCCAGCAGCTTTGCCGGGGGGACTAACTATGGCTACACCTTC. Protein: CASSFAGGTNYGYTF. The V call is TRBV5-4, the J call TRBJ1-2; D may be TRBD1 (5 bases). The germline V gene encodes CDR1 SGHNT and CDR2 YYREEE (reference sequence). Trimming took off 2 bases at V and 0 bases at J, with 11 bases between the two ends. The CDR3 consists of 15 residues.

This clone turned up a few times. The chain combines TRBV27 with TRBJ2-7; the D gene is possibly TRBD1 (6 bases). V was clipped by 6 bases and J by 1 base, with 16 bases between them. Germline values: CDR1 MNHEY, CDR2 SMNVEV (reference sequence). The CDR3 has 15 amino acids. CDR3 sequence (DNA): TGTGCCAGCAGGATACAGGGCGGCGGATCCTACGAGCAGTACTTC. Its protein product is CASRIQGGGSYEQYF.

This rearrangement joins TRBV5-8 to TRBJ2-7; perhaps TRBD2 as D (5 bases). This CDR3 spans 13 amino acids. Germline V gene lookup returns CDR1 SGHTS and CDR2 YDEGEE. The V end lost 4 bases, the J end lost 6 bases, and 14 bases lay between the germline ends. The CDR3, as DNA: TGTGCCAGCAGCCGAAGTGAGGGATTCGAGCAGTACTTC. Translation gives CASSRSEGFEQYF.

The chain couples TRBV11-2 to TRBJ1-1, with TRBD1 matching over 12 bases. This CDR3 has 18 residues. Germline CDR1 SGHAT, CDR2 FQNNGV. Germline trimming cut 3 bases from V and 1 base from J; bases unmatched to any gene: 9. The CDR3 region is CASSFRGQGANRNTEAFF. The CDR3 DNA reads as TGTGCCAGCAGCTTTAGGGGACAGGGGGCTAATAGGAACACTGAAGCTTTCTTT.